Each of the 17 T cell receptor beta chains below was sequenced from the same sample in a study of CD8 T cell repertoires and HIV-1 epitope variants. These receptors have no identified antigens. The table came from immunoSEQ multiplex PCR; TCRdb's copy has only in-frame clones and leaves some out. The sample lists some 4,400 clones, less than 65% occurring once. The sample taken for sequencing was cultured CD8+ T cells derived from PBMCs. All receptors come from a male donor with HIV.

This chain links TRBV6-5 with TRBJ2-1; 13 bases fit TRBD2. Germline V gene sequence: CDR1 MNHEY, CDR2 SVGAGI. V shed 4 bases and J 5 bases; nucleotides not matched to a gene: 2. The CDR3 runs to 15 residues. The CDR3 coding sequence is TGTGCCAGCAGTTCTACTAGCGGGAGGGACAATGAGCAGTTCTTC. This sequence encodes CASSSTSGRDNEQFF.

CDR3 bases: TGCGCCAGCAGCCAAGACCACGACAGGGTGACTGAAGCTTTCTTT. Residues: CASSQDHDRVTEAFF. The chain is built from TRBV4-3 and TRBJ1-1; 7 bases align to TRBD1. Germline CDR1 reads LGHNA; CDR2 reads YSLEER. Unmatched junction bases numbered 6, after V lost 0 bases and J lost 5 bases. The CDR3 length is 15 residues.

This clone turned up a few times. V is TRBV5-1 and J is TRBJ2-7, with unresolved D. The CDR3 is 15 amino acids. With 0 bases removed from V and 0 bases from J, the gap between germline ends came to 10 bases. Germline loops: CDR1 SGHRS, CDR2 YFSETQ. The CDR3 DNA reads as TGCGCCAGCAGCTTGGAGGTCGTTTCCTCCTACGAGCAGTACTTC. Protein product: CASSLEVVSSYEQYF.

This chain uses TRBV11-3 with TRBJ2-3; 14 nucleotides match TRBD2. V lost 5 bases, J lost 1 base, and 2 bases stayed unmatched. This CDR3 spans 16 amino acids. Germline V CDR1 and CDR2: SGHNT, YENEEA. The CDR3 protein is CASSPGLAGGTDTQYF. For the CDR3, the DNA is TGTGCCAGCAGCCCGGGACTAGCGGGGGGCACAGATACGCAGTATTTT.

This clone was seen a single time. The chain couples TRBV5-4 to TRBJ2-1; a possible D gene is TRBD2 (6 bases). The CDR3 sequence is 14 residues long. Germline loops: CDR1 SGHNT, CDR2 YYREEE (reference sequence). With 3 bases removed from V and 6 bases from J, the gap between germline ends came to 13 bases. The CDR3 DNA sequence: TGTGCCAGCAGCTGGGCGGGGAATTTCAATGAGCAGTTCTTC. As protein: CASSWAGNFNEQFF.

There are a few counts of this clone. The CDR3 region has the DNA TGTGCCAGCAGTTCAGATGTCTCGGCCTACGAGCAGTACTTC. Protein product: CASSSDVSAYEQYF. V is TRBV2 and J is TRBJ2-7; D gene ambiguous. Germline assignment: CDR1 SNHLY and CDR2 FYNNEI. Deletions cut 5 bases from V and 2 bases from J, with 13 bases between. This CDR3 is 14 amino acids long.

The genes are TRBV6-1 and TRBJ2-3; TRBD2 agrees at 7 bases. Germline CDR1 is MNHNS and CDR2 is SASEGT. This CDR3 is built from 15 residues. Losses at the gene ends were 3 bases for V and 3 bases for J; bases not matched to a gene: 6. The CDR3 region has the DNA TGTGCCAGCAGTGATAGGTGGGAGGGAACAGATACGCAGTATTTT. Its translation is CASSDRWEGTDTQYF.

The chain links TRBV28 to TRBJ2-1; the match to TRBD2 covers 14 bases. Germline lookup yields CDR1 MDHEN and CDR2 SYDVKM. The CDR3 extends over 16 amino acids. With V trimmed by 6 bases and J by 3 bases, 4 bases remained unmatched. CDR3 amino acids: CASSLTSGRVYNEQFF. The CDR3 DNA reads as TGTGCCAGCAGCCTGACTAGCGGGAGGGTCTACAATGAGCAGTTCTTC.

The chain joins TRBV7-9 to TRBJ2-7, with TRBD1 matching over 9 bases. Per the germline V gene, CDR1 is SEHNR and CDR2 is FQNEAQ (reference sequence). The length of the CDR3 is 15 residues. V lost 4 bases and J lost 2; bases outside the gene matches: 6. CDR3 nucleotides: TGTGCCAGCAGCTCAAACCGGGACAGGGCCTACGAGCAGTACTTC. Translating it yields CASSSNRDRAYEQYF.

V usage is TRBV27 and J usage is TRBJ2-7; 10 bases agree with TRBD2. Looked up from germline, CDR1 is MNHEY and CDR2 is SMNVEV (reference sequence). This CDR3 contains 15 residues. V lost 0 bases to trimming and J lost 4 bases; unmatched junction nucleotides: 3. Here the CDR3 reads CASSLSVSGGYEQYF. The CDR3 DNA is TGTGCCAGCAGTTTATCAGTTAGCGGGGGGTACGAGCAGTACTTC.

The gene calls are TRBV7-6 and TRBJ2-1, with TRBD2 identical over 7 bases. CDR1 SGHVS and CDR2 FNYEAQ come from the germline V gene. The CDR3 is made up of 16 amino acids. After removal of 5 bases from V and 1 base from J, the junction contained 8 bases not matched to a gene. For the CDR3, the DNA is TGTGCCAGCAGCCCTACTCTAGCGGATTCCTACAATGAGCAGTTCTTC. Translating it yields CASSPTLADSYNEQFF.

The chain is built from TRBV2 and TRBJ2-1; maybe TRBD2 (5 bases). This CDR3 region has 17 residues. The germline V and J ends were trimmed by 6 bases and 0 bases, with 18 bases remaining between them. Germline CDR1 reads SNHLY; CDR2 reads FYNNEI. For the CDR3, the DNA is TGTGCCAGCAGAAAACCTACTAGTTTCAGCTCCTACAATGAGCAGTTCTTC. Its protein is CASRKPTSFSSYNEQFF.

The chain joins TRBV28 to TRBJ1-1; D not resolved. CDR3 length: 14 amino acids. The germline V gene has CDR1 MDHEN and CDR2 SYDVKM. The V end was cut by 6 bases, the J end by 1 base, with 12 bases between. CDR3: CASRPPLQNTEAFF. In DNA form, the CDR3 reads TGTGCCAGCAGGCCCCCCCTCCAGAACACTGAAGCTTTCTTT.

The chain has TRBV7-6 and TRBJ2-1, with TRBD2 matching 12 bases. V lost 5 bases to trimming and J lost 4 bases; unmatched junction nucleotides: 6. The CDR3 extends over 16 amino acids. The germline V gene has CDR1 SGHVS and CDR2 FNYEAQ. The CDR3 sequence is CASSQLAGGDYNEQFF. Here the CDR3 DNA reads TGTGCCAGCAGCCAACTAGCGGGGGGCGATTACAATGAGCAGTTCTTC.

This clone was counted a few times. CDR3 amino acids: CASSYSAENTGELFF. CDR3 bases: TGTGCCAGCAGTTACTCGGCGGAGAACACCGGGGAGCTGTTTTTT. The chain combines TRBV6-5 with TRBJ2-2, with D unclear. The germline gives CDR1 MNHEY, CDR2 SVGAGI. The CDR3 consists of 15 residues. Trimming pared 0 bases from V and 1 base from J, leaving 6 bases between.

The chain carries TRBV27 and TRBJ2-7; 8 bases fit TRBD1. CDR1 and CDR2 from the germline V gene are MNHEY and SMNVEV (reference sequence). CDR3 length equals 15 residues. The junction had 5 bases not matched to a gene; V was cut back by 4 bases and J by 0 bases. CDR3 nucleotides: TGTGCCAGCAGTTCAGGACAGGGAGACTCCTACGAGCAGTACTTC. Translation: CASSSGQGDSYEQYF.

This chain connects TRBV5-6 to TRBJ1-1; unclear D gene. Deletions cut 0 bases from V and 6 bases from J, with 12 bases between. The CDR3 is 14 residues long. The germline V gene has CDR1 SGHDT and CDR2 YYEEEE. The CDR3 here is CASSLGESVPEAFF. The CDR3 region has the DNA TGTGCCAGCAGCTTGGGGGAATCCGTCCCTGAAGCTTTCTTT.